This T cell receptor beta chain came from a study of T cells in Graves' hyperthyroidism and ophthalmopathy. General observations from the study: The model foresaw ophthalmopathy a median around 6.8 months prior to onset. Blood also contained most expanded thyroid clonotypes above 0.001. Stable hyperthyroidism was told apart from ophthalmopathy by a model built on 13 V-J features.

The V and J ends lost 0 bases and 0 bases respectively, with 10 bases between them. Looked up from germline, CDR1 is SGDLS and CDR2 is YYNGEE. This CDR3 contains 15 residues. The source material, RNA transcripts, was used to amplify TCR beta CDR3 regions. Primed by the HTBI set, a first-round RT-PCR was run on the TCR CDR3. TCRdb redid the calling of the multiplex PCR reads with MiXCR, one entry per CDR3 protein. Found here are about 570,000 distinct CDR3 sequences, just over 45% of them singletons; the top ten hold under 20%. This clonotype showed up many times. Its antigen is not identified. Material: peripheral blood or thyroid tissue (not recorded which). The rearrangement uses TRBV9 and TRBJ2-7; the D is unclear. The receptor's source is an adult woman with Graves' disease, either hyperthyroidism or ophthalmopathy (not recorded which). The CDR3 is CASSVGSASSYEQYF. The CDR3 coding sequence is TGTGCCAGCAGCGTAGGCTCCGCCAGCTCCTACGAGCAGTACTTC.